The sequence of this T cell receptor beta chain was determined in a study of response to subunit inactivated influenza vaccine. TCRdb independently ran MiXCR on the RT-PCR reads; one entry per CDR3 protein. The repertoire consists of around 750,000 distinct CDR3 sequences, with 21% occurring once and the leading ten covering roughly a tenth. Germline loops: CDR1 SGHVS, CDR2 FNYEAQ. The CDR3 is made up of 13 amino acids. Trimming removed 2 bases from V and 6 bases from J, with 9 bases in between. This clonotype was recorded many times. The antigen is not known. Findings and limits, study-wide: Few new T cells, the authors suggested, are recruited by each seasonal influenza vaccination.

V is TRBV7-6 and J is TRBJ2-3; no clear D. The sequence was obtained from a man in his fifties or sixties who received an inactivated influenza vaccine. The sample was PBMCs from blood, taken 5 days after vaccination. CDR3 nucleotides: TGTGCCAGCAGCTTAACTTACAAGGATACGCAGTATTTT. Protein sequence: CASSLTYKDTQYF.